This TCR beta chain was captured by sequencing in a study of T cell clones after liver transplantation. This CDR3 contains 14 residues. Worth noting for this clone: Its target is unknown.

Sequenced by immunoSEQ multiplex PCR; TCRdb stores in-frame clones only, minus some. Among around 100,000 clones listed, around 84% were seen once. Points from the study as a whole: Rather than being deleted, graft donor-reactive T cells may have moved into the graft.

The sequence was collected from a human patient who received a liver transplant. Some of the T cells may derive from the graft donor. Sequences were derived from CD4+ T cells from blood, sampled 45 to 50 months after liver transplant. This chain links TRBV21-1 with TRBJ2-3; the table calls TRBD1, which could not be checked here. TRBV21-1 is listed as a pseudogene. The CDR3 protein is CASRKGWCPDTQYF. DNA for the CDR3: TGTGCCAGCAGGAAGGGGTGGTGTCCAGATACGCAGTATTTT.